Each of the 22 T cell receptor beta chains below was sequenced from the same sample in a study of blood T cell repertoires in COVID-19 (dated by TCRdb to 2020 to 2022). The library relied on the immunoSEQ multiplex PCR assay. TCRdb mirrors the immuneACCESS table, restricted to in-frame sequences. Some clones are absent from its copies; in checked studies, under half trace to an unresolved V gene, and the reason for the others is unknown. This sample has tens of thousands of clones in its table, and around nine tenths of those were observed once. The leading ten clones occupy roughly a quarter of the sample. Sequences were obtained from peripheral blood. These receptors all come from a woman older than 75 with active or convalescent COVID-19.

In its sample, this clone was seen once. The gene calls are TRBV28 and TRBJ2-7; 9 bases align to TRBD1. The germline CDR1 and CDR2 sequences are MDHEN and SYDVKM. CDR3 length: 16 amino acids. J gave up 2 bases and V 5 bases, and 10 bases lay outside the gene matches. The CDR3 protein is CASSGTGSGSPYEQYF. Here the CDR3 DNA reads TGTGCCAGCAGTGGGACAGGGAGTGGGTCGCCCTACGAGCAGTACTTC.

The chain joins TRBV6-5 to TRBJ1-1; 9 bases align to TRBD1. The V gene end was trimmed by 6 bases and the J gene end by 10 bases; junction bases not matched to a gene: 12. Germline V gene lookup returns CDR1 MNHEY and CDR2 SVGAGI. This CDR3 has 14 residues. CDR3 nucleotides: TGTGCCAGCAGAGATAAGGGACAGGGACTGAGAGCTTTCTTT. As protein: CASRDKGQGLRAFF.

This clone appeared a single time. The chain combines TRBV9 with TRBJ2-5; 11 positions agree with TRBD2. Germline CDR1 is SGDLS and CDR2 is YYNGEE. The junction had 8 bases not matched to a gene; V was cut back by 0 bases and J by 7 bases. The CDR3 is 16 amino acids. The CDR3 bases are TGTGCCAGCAGCGTAGCTCCACTAGCGGGGGCAGGGACCCAGTACTTC. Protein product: CASSVAPLAGAGTQYF.

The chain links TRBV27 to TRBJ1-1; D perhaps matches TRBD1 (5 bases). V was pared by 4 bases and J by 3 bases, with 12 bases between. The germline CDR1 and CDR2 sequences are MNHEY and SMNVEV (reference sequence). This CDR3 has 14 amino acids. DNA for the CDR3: TGTGCCAGCAGTTCTAGCGCAGGGTACACTGAAGCTTTCTTT. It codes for CASSSSAGYTEAFF.

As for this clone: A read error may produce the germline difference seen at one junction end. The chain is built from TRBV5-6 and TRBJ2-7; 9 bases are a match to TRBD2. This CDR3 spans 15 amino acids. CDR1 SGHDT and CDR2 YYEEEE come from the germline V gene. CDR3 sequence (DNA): TGTGCCCGCAGCTTGGTCGGGCGGGGGGGTGTTCCTACGTACTTC. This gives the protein CARSLVGRGGVPTYF.

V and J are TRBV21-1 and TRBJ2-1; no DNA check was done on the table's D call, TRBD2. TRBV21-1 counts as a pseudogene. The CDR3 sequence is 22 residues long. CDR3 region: CASSERDKKESLPEGSYNEQFF. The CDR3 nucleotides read TGTGCCAGCTCGGAGCGGGACAAAAAAGAATCCCTTCCCGAGGGCTCCTACAATGAGCAGTTCTTC.

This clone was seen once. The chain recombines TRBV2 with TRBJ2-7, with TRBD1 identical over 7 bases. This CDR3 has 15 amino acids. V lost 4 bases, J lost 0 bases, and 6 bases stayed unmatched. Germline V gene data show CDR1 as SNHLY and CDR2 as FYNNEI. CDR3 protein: CASSVGQLSSYEQYF. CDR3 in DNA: TGTGCCAGCAGTGTGGGACAGTTGAGCTCCTACGAGCAGTACTTC. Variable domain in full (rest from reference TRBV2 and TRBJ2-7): EPEVTQTPSHQVTQMGQEVILRCVPISNHLYFYWYRQILGQKVEFLVSFYNNEISEKSEIFDDQFSVERPDGSNFTLKIRSTKLEDSAMYFCASSVGQLSSYEQYFGPGTRLTVT.

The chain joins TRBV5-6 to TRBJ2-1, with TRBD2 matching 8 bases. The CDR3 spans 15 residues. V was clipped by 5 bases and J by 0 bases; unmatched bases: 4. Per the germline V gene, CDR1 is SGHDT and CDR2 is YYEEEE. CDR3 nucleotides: TGTGCCAGCAGTCAGCGGGGGAGCTCCTACAATGAGCAGTTCTTC. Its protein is CASSQRGSSYNEQFF.

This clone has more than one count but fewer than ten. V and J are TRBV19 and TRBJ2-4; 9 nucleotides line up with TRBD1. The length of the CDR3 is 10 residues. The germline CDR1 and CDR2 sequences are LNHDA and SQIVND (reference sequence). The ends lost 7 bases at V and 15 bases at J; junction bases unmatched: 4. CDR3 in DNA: TGTGCCAGTAAGGGGACAGGGCTGTACTTC. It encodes CASKGTGLYF.

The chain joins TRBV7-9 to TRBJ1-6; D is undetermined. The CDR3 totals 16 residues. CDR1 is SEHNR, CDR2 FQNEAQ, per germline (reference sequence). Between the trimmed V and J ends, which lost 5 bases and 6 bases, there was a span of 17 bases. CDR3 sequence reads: CASSPGIWPPNSPLHF. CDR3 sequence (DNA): TGTGCCAGCAGCCCTGGTATCTGGCCCCCTAATTCACCCCTCCACTTT.

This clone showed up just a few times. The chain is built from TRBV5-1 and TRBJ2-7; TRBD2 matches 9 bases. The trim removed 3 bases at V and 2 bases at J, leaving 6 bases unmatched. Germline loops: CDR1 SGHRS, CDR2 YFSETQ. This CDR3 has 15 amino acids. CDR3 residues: CASSWREGATYEQYF. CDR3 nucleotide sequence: TGCGCCAGCAGCTGGCGGGAGGGGGCGACCTACGAGCAGTACTTC.

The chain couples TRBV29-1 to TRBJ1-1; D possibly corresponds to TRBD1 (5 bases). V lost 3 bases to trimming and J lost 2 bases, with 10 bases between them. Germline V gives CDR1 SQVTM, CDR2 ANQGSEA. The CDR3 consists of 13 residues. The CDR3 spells CSVDRTGNTEAFF. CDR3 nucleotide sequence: TGCAGCGTTGACCGTACAGGCAACACTGAAGCTTTCTTT. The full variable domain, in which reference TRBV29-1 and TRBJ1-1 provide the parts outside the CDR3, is SAVISQKPSRDICQRGTSLTIQCQVDSQVTMMFWYRQQPGQSLTLIATANQGSEATYESGFVIDKFPISRPNLTFSTLTVSNMSPEDSSIYLCSVDRTGNTEAFFGQGTRLTVV.

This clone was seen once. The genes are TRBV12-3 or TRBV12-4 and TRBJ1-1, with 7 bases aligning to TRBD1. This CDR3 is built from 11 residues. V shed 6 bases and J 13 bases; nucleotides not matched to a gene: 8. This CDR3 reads CASRKTGKDFF. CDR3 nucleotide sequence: TGTGCCAGCAGGAAGACAGGGAAGGATTTCTTT.

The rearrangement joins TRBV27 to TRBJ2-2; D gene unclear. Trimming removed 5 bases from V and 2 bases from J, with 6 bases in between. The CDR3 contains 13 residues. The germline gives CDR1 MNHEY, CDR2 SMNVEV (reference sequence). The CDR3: CASSPFNTGELFF. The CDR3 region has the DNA TGTGCCAGCAGTCCATTCAACACCGGGGAGCTGTTTTTT.

The CDR3 loop is CASSTHQGLNQPQHF. The CDR3 DNA reads as TGTGCCAGCAGTACACATCAGGGATTGAATCAGCCCCAGCATTTT. The genes are TRBV6-5 and TRBJ1-5; a possible D gene is TRBD1 (5 bases). CDR1 is MNHEY and CDR2 is SVGAGI in the germline V gene. This CDR3 has 15 residues. The ends were cut back, 5 bases at V and 4 bases at J, with 15 bases in the middle.

The CDR3 DNA reads as TGCGCCAGCAGCGGCCAAAGTATGACCGGGGAGCTGTTTTTT. Amino acid sequence: CASSGQSMTGELFF. V gene TRBV5-1 combines with J gene TRBJ2-2; no definite D call. CDR1 SGHRS and CDR2 YFSETQ come from the germline V gene. The CDR3 sequence is 14 residues long. The germline V and J ends were trimmed by 4 bases and 5 bases, with 12 bases remaining between them.

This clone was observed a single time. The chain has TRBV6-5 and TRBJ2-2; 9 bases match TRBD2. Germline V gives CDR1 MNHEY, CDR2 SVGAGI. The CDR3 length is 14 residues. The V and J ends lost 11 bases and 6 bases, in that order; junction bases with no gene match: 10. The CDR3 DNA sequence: TGTGCCGGAGAAGCGGGGGGCTGGGCCGGGGAGCTGTTTTTT. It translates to CAGEAGGWAGELFF.

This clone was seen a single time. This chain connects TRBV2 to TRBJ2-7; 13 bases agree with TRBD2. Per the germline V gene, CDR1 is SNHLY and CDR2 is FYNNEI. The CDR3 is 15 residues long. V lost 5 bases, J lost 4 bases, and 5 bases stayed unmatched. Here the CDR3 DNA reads TGTGCCAGCAGTAGGACTAGCGGGGGAAAATACGAGCAGTACTTC. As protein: CASSRTSGGKYEQYF. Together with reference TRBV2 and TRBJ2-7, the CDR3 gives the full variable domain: EPEVTQTPSHQVTQMGQEVILRCVPISNHLYFYWYRQILGQKVEFLVSFYNNEISEKSEIFDDQFSVERPDGSNFTLKIRSTKLEDSAMYFCASSRTSGGKYEQYFGPGTRLTVT.

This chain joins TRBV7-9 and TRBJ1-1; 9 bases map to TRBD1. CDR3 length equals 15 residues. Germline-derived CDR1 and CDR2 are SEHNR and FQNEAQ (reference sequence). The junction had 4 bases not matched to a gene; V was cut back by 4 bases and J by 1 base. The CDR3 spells CASSSRTGENTEAFF. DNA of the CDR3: TGTGCCAGCAGCTCCCGGACAGGGGAGAACACTGAAGCTTTCTTT. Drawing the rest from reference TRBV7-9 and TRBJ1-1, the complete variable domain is DTGVSQNPRHKITKRGQNVTFRCDPISEHNRLYWYRQTLGQGPEFLTYFQNEAQLEKSRLLSDRFSAERPKGSFSTLEIQRTEQGDSAMYLCASSSRTGENTEAFFGQGTRLTVV.

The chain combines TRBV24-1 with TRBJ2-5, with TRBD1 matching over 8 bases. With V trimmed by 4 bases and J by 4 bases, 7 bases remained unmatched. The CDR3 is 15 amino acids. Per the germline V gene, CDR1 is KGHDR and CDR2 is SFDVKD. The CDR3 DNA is TGTGCCACCAGTGAAACGACAGGGGTCGGAGAGACCCAGTACTTC. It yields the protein CATSETTGVGETQYF.

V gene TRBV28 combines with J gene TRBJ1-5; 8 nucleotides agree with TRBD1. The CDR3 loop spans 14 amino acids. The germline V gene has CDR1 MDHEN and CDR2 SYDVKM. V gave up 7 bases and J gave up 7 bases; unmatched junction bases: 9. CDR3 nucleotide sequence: TGTGCCAGCACCTGGACAGGGCCGAGACAGCCCCAGCATTTT. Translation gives CASTWTGPRQPQHF.

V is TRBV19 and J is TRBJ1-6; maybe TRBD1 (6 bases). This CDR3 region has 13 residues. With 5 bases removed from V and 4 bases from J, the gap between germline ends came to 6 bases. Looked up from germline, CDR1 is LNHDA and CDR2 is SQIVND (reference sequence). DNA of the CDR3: TGTGCCAGTAGTCAGGGGTATAATTCACCCCTCCACTTT. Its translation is CASSQGYNSPLHF.